This entry is about one TCR beta chain. These data belong to a study of blood T cell repertoires in COVID-19. Source study methods: It was from reference gene primer amplification that nucleated cell counts were estimated. Assay used: immunoSEQ multiplex PCR; TCRdb lists only in-frame clones, some missing. V and J calls and clone size are those listed in that table; D and trimming were worked out from the DNA. The data hold 65,000 or so clones, with more than 90% observed a single time. The sequenced sample consisted of peripheral blood. The receptor was derived from a man aged 55 to 69 with acute or convalescent COVID-19.

The CDR3: CASSPSGIEQYF. The CDR3 coding sequence is TGTGCCAGCAGTCCCTCGGGGATTGAGCAGTACTTC. The J gene is TRBJ2-7, the V gene TRBV12-3 or TRBV12-4, with TRBD2 as a possible D gene (5 bases). The CDR3 is 12 amino acids. Trimming shortened V by 5 bases and J by 7 bases, and 12 bases separated the two germline ends.